This TCR beta chain was sequenced during a study of PD-1 blockade in mismatch repair-deficient tumors. Study results and caveats: Tumor-resident clones, often absent from pretreatment blood, expanded after pembrolizumab and then contracted.

This CDR3 contains 18 residues. CDR1 is SGHTA, CDR2 FQGTGA, per germline. Trimming stripped 3 bases from V and 4 bases from J, with 22 bases between. TCR sequencing covered a few patients who responded to pembrolizumab. A word on this clone: Antigen specificity is unknown.

The table came from immunoSEQ multiplex PCR; TCRdb's copy has only in-frame clones and leaves some out. The sample carries about 130,000 clones, almost 90% recorded once. The sample in question was peripheral blood, obtained 72 weeks after starting pembrolizumab. This sequence was found in an adult with mismatch repair-deficient cancer. This sequence joins TRBV7-3 and TRBJ2-1; a weak D match, TRBD2 (5 bases). The CDR3: CASSLGSTGGGPYNEQFF. In DNA form, the CDR3 reads TGTGCCAGCAGCTTGGGTAGCACTGGAGGCGGTCCGTACAATGAGCAGTTCTTC. Full variable domain (rest looked up from reference TRBV7-3 and TRBJ2-1): GAGVSQTPSNKVTEKGKYVELRCDPISGHTALYWYRQSLGQGPEFLIYFQGTGAADDSGLPNDRFFAVRPEGSVSTLKIQRTERGDSAVYLCASSLGSTGGGPYNEQFFGPGTRLTVL.